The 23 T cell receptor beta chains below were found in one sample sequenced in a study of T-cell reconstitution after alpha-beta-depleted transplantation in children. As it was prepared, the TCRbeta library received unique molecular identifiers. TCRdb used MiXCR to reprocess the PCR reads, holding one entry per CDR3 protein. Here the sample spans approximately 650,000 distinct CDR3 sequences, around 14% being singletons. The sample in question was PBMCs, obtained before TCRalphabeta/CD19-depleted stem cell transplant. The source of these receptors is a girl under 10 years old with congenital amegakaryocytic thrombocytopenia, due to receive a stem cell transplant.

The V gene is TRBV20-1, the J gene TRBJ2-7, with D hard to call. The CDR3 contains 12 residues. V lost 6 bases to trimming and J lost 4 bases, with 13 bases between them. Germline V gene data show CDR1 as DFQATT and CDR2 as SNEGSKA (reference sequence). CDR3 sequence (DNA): TGCAGTGCCAGTAGAGGCCTATACGAGCAGTACTTC. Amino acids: CSASRGLYEQYF.

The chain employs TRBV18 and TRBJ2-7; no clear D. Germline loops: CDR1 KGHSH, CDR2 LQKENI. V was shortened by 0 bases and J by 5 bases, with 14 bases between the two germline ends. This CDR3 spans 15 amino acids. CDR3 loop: CASSPPPDRGHEQYF. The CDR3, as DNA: TGTGCCAGCTCACCACCACCGGATCGAGGACACGAGCAGTACTTC. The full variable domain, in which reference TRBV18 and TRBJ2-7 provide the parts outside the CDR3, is NAGVMQNPRHLVRRRGQEARLRCSPMKGHSHVYWYRQLPEEGLKFMVYLQKENIIDESGMPKERFSAEFPKEGPSILRIQQVVRGDSAAYFCASSPPPDRGHEQYFGPGTRLTVT.

In DNA form, the CDR3 reads TGCGCCAGCAGCGCCGTTACGTCCGGGACAGGTGAAGCTTTCTTT. This sequence encodes CASSAVTSGTGEAFF. The chain combines TRBV5-1 with TRBJ1-1; 8 bases fit TRBD1. The trim removed 4 bases at V and 7 bases at J, leaving 12 bases unmatched. CDR1 is SGHRS, CDR2 YFSETQ, per germline. This CDR3 is 15 amino acids long.

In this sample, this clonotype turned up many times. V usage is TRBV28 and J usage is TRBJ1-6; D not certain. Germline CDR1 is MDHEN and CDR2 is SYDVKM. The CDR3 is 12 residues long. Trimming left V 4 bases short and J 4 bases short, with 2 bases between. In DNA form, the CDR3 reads TGTGCCAGCAGTTATTATAATTCACCCCTCCACTTT. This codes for CASSYYNSPLHF. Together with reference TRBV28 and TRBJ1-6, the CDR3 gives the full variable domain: DVKVTQSSRYLVKRTGEKVFLECVQDMDHENMFWYRQDPGLGLRLIYFSYDVKMKEKGDIPEGYSVSREKKERFSLILESASTNQTSMYLCASSYYNSPLHFGNGTRLTVT.

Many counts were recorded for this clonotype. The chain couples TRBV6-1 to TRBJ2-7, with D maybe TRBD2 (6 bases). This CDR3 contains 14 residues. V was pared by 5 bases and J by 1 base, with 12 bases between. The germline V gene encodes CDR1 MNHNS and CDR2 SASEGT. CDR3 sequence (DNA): TGTGCCAGCAGTCTCCAGCGGGTTTCCTACGAGCAGTACTTC. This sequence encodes CASSLQRVSYEQYF.

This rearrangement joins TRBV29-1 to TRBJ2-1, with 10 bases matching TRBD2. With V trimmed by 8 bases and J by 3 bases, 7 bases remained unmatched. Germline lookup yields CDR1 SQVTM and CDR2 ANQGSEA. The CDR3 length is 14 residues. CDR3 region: CSTKTSGLYNEQFF. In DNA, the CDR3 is TGCAGCACGAAGACTAGCGGGCTCTACAATGAGCAGTTCTTC.

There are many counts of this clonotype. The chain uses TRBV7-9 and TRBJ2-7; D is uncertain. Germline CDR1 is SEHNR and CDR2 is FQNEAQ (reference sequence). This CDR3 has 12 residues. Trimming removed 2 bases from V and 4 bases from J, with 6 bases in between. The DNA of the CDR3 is TGTGCCAGCAGCTTAACTAAATACGAGCAGTACTTC. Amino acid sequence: CASSLTKYEQYF.

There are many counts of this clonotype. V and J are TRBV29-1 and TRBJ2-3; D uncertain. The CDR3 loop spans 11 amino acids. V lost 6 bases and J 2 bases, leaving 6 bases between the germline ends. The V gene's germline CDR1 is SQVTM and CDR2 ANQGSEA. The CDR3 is CSVKHTDTQYF. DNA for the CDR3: TGCAGCGTAAAGCACACAGATACGCAGTATTTT.

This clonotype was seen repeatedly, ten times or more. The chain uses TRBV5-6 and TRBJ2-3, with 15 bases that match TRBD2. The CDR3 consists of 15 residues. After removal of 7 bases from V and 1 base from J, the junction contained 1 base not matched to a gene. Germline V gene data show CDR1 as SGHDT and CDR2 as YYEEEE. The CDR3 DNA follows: TGTGCCAGCGGACTAGCGGGAGGGGGCACAGATACGCAGTATTTT. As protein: CASGLAGGGTDTQYF.

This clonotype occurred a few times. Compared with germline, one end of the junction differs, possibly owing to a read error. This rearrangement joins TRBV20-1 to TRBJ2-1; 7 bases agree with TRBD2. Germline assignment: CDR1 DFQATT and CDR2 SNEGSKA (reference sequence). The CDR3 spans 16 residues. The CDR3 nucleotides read TGCTGTGCTAGAGTCGGGAGGACTAGTAATCTCGATGAGCAGTTCTTC. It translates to CCARVGRTSNLDEQFF.

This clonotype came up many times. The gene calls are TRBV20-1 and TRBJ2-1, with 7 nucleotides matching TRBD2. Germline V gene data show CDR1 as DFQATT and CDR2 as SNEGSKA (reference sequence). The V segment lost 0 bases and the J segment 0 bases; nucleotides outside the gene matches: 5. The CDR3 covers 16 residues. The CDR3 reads CSARDWLADSYNEQFF. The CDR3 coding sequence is TGCAGTGCTAGAGATTGGCTAGCGGACTCCTACAATGAGCAGTTCTTC.

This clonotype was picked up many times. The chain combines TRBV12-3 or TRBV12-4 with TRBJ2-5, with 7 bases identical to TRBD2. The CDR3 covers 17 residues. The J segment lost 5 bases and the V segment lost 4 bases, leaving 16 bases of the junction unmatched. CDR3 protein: CASSSDMRAGVRETQYF. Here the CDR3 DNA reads TGTGCCAGCAGTTCCGACATGCGGGCGGGAGTAAGGGAGACCCAGTACTTC.

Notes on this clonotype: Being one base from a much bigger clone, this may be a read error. The CDR3 DNA follows: TGTGCCAGCAGCTTACCTACCCGGACTAGCGCCGACCAAGAGACCCTGTACTTC. Residues: CASSLPTRTSADQETLYF. This sequence joins TRBV7-3 and TRBJ2-5, with 9 bases matching TRBD2. CDR1 is SGHTA and CDR2 is FQGTGA in the germline V gene. The CDR3 is 18 amino acids.

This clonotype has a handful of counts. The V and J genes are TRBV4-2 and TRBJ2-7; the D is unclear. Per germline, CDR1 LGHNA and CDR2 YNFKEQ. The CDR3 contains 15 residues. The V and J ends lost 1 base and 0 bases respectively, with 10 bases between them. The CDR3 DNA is TGTGCCAGCAGCCAAGTTGCTCTAAGCTCCTACGAGCAGTACTTC. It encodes CASSQVALSSYEQYF.

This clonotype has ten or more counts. CDR3 bases: TGCAGTGCTAGAGATCCTCGGACTAGTTCGCAGTATTTT. It specifies CSARDPRTSSQYF. The chain couples TRBV20-1 to TRBJ2-3; 7 nucleotides align to TRBD2. Germline lookup yields CDR1 DFQATT and CDR2 SNEGSKA (reference sequence). The J segment lost 10 bases and the V segment lost 0 bases, leaving 7 bases of the junction unmatched. The CDR3 has 13 amino acids.

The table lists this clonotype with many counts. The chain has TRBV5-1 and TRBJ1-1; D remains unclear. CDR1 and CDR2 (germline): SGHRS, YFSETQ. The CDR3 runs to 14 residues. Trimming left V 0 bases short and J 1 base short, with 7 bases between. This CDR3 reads CASSLVPENTEAFF. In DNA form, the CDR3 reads TGCGCCAGCAGCTTGGTGCCGGAGAACACTGAAGCTTTCTTT.

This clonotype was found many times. The CDR3 is CSVAIGYEQYF. CDR3 nucleotides: TGCAGCGTGGCGATTGGCTACGAGCAGTACTTC. This chain joins TRBV29-1 and TRBJ2-7; unclear D gene. CDR1 SQVTM and CDR2 ANQGSEA come from the germline V gene. This CDR3 has 11 amino acids. Trimming cost V 6 bases and J 3 bases, with 9 bases left between them.

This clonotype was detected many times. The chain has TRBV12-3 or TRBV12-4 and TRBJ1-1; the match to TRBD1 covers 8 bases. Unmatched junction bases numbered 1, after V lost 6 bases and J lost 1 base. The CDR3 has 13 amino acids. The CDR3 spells CASRGTGNTEAFF. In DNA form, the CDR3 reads TGTGCCAGCAGGGGGACAGGGAACACTGAAGCTTTCTTT.

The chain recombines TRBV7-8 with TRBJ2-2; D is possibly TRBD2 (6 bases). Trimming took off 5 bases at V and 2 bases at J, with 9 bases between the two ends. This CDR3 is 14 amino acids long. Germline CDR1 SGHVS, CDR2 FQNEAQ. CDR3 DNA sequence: TGTGCCAGCAGCCGGGACTTCAACACCGGGGAGCTGTTTTTT. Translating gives CASSRDFNTGELFF. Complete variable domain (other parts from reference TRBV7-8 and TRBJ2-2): GAGVSQSPRYKVAKRGQDVALRCDPISGHVSLFWYQQALGQGPEFLTYFQNEAQLDKSGLPSDRFFAERPEGSVSTLKIQRTQQEDSAVYLCASSRDFNTGELFFGEGSRLTVL.

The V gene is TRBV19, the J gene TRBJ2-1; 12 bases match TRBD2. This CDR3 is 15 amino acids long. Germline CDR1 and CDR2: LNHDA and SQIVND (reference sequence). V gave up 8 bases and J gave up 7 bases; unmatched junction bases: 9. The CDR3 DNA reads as TGTGCCAGTGTTTCTAGCGGGAGGGGATTAAATGAGCAGTTCTTC. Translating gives CASVSSGRGLNEQFF.

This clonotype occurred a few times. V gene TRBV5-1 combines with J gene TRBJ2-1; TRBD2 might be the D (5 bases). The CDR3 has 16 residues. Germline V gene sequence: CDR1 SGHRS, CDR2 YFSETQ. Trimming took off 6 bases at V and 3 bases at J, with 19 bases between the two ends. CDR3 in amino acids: CASTPRRGLVYNEQFF. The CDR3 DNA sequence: TGCGCCAGCACGCCCCGGCGCGGACTCGTCTACAATGAGCAGTTCTTC.

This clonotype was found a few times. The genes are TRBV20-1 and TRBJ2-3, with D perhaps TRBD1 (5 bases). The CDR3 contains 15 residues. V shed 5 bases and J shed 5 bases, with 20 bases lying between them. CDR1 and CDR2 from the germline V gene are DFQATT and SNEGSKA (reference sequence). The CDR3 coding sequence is TGCAGTGCTCCCAGGGTGTCCCCTACCCAAGATACGCAGTATTTT. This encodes CSAPRVSPTQDTQYF.

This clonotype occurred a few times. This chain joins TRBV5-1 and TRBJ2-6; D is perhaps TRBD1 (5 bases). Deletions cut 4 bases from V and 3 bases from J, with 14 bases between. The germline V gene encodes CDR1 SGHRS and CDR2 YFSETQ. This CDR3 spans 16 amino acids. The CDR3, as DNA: TGCGCCAGCAGCCAGTATTCAGGGCTTGGGGCCAACGTCCTGACTTTC. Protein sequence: CASSQYSGLGANVLTF.